Detailed here is one T cell receptor (beta chain). Method: immunoSEQ multiplex PCR; TCRdb's copy keeps in-frame clones and lacks some. The sample records about 220,000 clones, about four fifths being singletons. The data were obtained in a study of blood T cell repertoires in COVID-19. Overall study: Spain, Italy and the United States supplied samples that represented acute and convalescent COVID-19. Sources were T cells, B-cell-depleted T cells, or PBMCs; the material itself was cDNA or gDNA.

The study assigned cohorts using participant-reported clinical history. This TCR came from a woman aged 50 to 60 who had been exposed to COVID-19. Sample: PBMCs or T cells enriched from blood (not recorded which).

CDR3 nucleotides: TGTGCCATTAGGGGTTCTTGGGAGCAGTACTTC. Translated, it gives CAIRGSWEQYF. The rearrangement uses TRBV6-5 and TRBJ2-7; D is possibly TRBD1 (5 bases). The V gene's germline CDR1 is MNHEY and CDR2 SVGAGI. V was trimmed by 10 bases and J by 7 bases, leaving 14 bases between them. This CDR3 contains 11 residues.